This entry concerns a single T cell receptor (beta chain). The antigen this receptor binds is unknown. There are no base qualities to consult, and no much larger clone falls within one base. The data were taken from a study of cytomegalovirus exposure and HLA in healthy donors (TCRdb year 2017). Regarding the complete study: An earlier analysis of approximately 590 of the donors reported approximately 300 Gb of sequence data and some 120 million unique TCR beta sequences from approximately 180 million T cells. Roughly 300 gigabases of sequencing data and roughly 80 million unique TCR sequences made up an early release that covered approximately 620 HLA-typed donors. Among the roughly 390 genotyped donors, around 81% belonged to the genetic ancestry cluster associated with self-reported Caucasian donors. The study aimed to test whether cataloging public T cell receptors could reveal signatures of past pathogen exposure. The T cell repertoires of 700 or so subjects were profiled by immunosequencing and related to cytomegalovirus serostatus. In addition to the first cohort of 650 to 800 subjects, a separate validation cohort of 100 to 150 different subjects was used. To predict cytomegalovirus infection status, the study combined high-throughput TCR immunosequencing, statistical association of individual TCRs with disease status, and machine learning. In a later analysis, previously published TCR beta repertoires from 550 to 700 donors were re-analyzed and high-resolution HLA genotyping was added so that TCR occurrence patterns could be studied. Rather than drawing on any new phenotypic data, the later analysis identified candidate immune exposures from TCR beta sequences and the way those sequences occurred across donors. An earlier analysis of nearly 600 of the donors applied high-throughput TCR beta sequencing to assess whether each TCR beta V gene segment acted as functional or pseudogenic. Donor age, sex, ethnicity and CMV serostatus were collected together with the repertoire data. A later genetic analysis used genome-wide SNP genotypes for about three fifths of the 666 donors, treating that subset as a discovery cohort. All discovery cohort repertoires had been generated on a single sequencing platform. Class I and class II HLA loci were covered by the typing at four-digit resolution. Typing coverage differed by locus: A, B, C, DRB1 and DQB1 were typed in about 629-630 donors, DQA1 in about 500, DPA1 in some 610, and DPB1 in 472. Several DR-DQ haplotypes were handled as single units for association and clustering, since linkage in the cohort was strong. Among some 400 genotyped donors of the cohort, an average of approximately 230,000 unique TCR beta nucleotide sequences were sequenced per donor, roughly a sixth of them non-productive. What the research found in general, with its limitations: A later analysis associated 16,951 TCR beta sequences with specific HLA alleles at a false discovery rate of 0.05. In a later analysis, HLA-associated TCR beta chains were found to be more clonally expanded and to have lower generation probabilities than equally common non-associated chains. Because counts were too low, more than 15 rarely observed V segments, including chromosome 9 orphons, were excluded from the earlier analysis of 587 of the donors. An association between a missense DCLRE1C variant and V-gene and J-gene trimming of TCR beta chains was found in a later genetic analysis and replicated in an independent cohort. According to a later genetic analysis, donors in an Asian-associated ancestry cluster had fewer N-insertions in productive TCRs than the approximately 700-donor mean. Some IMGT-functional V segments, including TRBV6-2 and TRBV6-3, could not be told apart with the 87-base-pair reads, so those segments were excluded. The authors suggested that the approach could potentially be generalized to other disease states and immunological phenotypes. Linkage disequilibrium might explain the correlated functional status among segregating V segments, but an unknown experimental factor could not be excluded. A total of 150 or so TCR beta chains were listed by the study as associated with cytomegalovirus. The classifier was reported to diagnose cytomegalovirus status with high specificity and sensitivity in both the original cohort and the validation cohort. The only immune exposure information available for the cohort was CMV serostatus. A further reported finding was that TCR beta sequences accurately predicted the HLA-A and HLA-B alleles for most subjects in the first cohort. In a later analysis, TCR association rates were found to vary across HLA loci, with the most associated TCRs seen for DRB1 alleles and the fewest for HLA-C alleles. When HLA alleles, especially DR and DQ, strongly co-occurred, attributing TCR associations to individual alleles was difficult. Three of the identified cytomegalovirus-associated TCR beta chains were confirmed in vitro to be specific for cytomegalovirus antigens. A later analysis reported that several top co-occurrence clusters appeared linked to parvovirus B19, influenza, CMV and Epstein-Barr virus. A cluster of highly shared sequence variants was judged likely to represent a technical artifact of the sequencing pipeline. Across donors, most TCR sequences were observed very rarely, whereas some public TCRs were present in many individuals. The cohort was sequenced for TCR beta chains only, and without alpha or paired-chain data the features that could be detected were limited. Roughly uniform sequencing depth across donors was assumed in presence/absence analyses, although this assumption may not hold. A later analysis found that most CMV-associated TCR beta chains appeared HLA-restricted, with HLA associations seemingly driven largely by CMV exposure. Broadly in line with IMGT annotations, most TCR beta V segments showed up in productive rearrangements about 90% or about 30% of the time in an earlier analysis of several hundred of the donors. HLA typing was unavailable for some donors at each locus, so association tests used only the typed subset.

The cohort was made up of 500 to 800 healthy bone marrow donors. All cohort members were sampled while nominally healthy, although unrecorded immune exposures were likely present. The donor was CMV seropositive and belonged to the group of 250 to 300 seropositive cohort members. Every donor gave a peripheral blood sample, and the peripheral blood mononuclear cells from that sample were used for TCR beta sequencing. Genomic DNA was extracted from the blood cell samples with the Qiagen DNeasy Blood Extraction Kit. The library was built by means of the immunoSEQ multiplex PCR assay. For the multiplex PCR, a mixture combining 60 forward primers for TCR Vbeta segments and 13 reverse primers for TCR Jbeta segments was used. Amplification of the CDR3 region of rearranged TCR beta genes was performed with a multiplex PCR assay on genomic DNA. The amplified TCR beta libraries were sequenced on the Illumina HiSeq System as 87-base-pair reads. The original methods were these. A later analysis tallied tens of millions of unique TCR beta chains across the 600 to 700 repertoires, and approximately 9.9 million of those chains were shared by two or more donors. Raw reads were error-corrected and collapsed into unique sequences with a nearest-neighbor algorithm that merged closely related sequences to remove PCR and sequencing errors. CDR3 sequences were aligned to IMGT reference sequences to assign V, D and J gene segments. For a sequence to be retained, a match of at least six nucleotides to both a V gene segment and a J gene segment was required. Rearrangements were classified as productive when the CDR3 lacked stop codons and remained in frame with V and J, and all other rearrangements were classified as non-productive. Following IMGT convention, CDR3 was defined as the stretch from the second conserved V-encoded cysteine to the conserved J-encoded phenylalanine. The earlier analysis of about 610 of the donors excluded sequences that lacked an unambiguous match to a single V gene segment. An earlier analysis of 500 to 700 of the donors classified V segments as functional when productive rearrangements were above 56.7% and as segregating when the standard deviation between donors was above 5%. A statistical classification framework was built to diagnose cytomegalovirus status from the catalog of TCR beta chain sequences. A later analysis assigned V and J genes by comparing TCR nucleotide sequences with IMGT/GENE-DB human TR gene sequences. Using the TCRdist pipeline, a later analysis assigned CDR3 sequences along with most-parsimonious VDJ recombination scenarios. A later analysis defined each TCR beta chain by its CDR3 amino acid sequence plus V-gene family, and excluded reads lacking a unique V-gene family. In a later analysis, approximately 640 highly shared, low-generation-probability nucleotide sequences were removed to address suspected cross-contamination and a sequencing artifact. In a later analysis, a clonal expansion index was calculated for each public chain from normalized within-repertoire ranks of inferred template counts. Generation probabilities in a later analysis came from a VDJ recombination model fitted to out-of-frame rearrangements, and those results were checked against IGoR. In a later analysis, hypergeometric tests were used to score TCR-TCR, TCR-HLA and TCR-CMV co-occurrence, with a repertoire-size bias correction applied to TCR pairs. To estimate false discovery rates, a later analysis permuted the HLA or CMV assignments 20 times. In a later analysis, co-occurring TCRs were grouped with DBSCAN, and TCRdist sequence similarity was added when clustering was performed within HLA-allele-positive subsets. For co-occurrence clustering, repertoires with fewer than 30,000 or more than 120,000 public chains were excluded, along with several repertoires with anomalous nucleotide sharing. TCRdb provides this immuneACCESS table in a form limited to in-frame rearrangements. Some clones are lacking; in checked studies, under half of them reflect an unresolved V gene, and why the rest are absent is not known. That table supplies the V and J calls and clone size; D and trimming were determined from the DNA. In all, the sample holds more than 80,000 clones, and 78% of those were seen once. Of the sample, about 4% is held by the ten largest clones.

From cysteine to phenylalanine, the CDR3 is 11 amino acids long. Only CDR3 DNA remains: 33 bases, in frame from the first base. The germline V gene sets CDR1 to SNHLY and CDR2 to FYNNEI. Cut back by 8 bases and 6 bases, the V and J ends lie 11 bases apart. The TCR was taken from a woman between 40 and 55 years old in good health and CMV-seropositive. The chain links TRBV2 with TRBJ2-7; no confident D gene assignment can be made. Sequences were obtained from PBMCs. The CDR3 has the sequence CASSLRSEQYF. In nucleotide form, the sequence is TGTGCCAGCTCTCTTAGAAGCGAGCAGTACTTC.